A selection of T cell receptor beta chains follows, all from one sample in a study of blood T cell repertoires in COVID-19. The table came from immunoSEQ multiplex PCR; TCRdb's copy has only in-frame clones and leaves some out. The repertoire holds about 140,000 clones, with about 90% as singletons. Sample: PBMCs or T cells enriched from blood (not recorded which). These receptors originate from a man aged 55 to 69 who had recovered from COVID-19. The CDR3 runs from the conserved cysteine through the conserved F or W. Each record gives: clone size, V gene, J gene, D gene, CDR3 DNA, CDR3 protein. The D gene is left open where the match is weak. Clone size is given for some rows only: seen once, a few or many times, or a class if the clone is expanded.

size: NA
V: TRBV28
J: TRBJ1-3
D: TRBD1
DNA: TGTGCCAGCAGAGAAAGGGGGCCTGGAAACACCATATATTTT
CDR3: CASRERGPGNTIYF

size: NA
V: TRBV28
J: TRBJ2-1
D: TRBD2
DNA: TGTGCCAGCAGTATTAGCGGGGGGGGCAATGAGCAGTTCTTC
CDR3: CASSISGGGNEQFF

size: NA
V: TRBV27
J: TRBJ2-3
D: TRBD1
DNA: TGTGCCAGCAGTTTAGTCTGGCAGGGGGCACCTGAGCCAGATACGCAGTATTTT
CDR3: CASSLVWQGAPEPDTQYF

size: once
V: TRBV28
J: TRBJ1-5
D: NA
DNA: TGTGCCAGCAGTTTTGTACAGGGCCGGCAGCCCCAGCATTTT
CDR3: CASSFVQGRQPQHF

size: once
V: TRBV7-6
J: TRBJ2-7
D: TRBD2
DNA: TGTGCCAGCAGCTTAGTAGCGGGTGGAGGCTACGAGCAGTACTTC
CDR3: CASSLVAGGGYEQYF

size: NA
V: TRBV5-1
J: TRBJ2-2
D: TRBD2
DNA: TGCGCCAGCAACTCGGGACTAGCGGGGCCTTGGGCCGGGGAGCTGTTTTTT
CDR3: CASNSGLAGPWAGELFF

size: NA
V: TRBV27
J: TRBJ1-4
D: NA
DNA: TGTGCCAGCAGTTTCGGACCGGGACAAAGGAATGAAAAACTGTTTTTT
CDR3: CASSFGPGQRNEKLFF

size: NA
V: TRBV24-1
J: TRBJ1-2
D: NA
DNA: TGTGCCACCAGTGGCGATCCTAGGTTAGATGGCTACACCTTC
CDR3: CATSGDPRLDGYTF

size: NA
V: TRBV2
J: TRBJ2-1
D: NA
DNA: TGTGCCAGCAGCGCTGGACAGTTCTCCTACAATGAGCAGTTCTTC
CDR3: CASSAGQFSYNEQFF

size: NA
V: TRBV30
J: TRBJ1-3
D: NA
DNA: TGTGCCTGGAACTTAGGGGGAAGCTCTGGAAACACCATATATTTT
CDR3: CAWNLGGSSGNTIYF

size: NA
V: TRBV9
J: TRBJ1-2
D: TRBD1
DNA: TGTGCCAGCAGCGTAGCCGGACAGGGGGACGTCTATGGCTACACCTTC
CDR3: CASSVAGQGDVYGYTF

size: NA
V: TRBV10-3
J: TRBJ1-1
D: TRBD1
DNA: TGTGCCATCCGACGGACAGGGAGGAAGAACACTGAAGCTTTCTTT
CDR3: CAIRRTGRKNTEAFF

size: NA
V: TRBV28
J: TRBJ1-5
D: NA
DNA: TGTGCCAGCAGTTTCGGGGGGAGGGCCAATCAGCCCCAGCATTTT
CDR3: CASSFGGRANQPQHF

size: NA
V: TRBV9
J: TRBJ1-1
D: NA
DNA: TGTGCCAGCAGCGTAGCTTACGGGTCTATTAACACTGAAGCTTTCTTT
CDR3: CASSVAYGSINTEAFF

size: NA
V: TRBV9
J: TRBJ2-1
D: TRBD2
DNA: TGTGCCAGCAGCGGTGGCGGGAGGGCCACTGAGCAGTTCTTC
CDR3: CASSGGGRATEQFF

size: NA
V: TRBV12-3/TRBV12-4
J: TRBJ1-6
D: NA
DNA: TGTGCCAGCAGTACCCACAGGGACTCACCCCTCCACTTT
CDR3: CASSTHRDSPLHF

size: NA
V: TRBV30
J: TRBJ2-1
D: TRBD2
DNA: TGTGCCTGGAGTCCCCGGGGGGGCCGCCAGTTCTTC
CDR3: CAWSPRGGRQFF